This paragraph covers one TCR beta chain sequence. This CDR3 is 16 amino acids long. Germline assignment: CDR1 MGHRA and CDR2 YSYEKL. The junction had 10 bases not matched to a gene; V was cut back by 6 bases and J by 0 bases. Random hexamers primed reverse transcription of about 0.5 to 1 ug RNA. By means of immunoSEQ multiplex PCR, TCR beta CDR3 spanning 54 Vbeta and 13 Jbeta underwent amplification. TCRdb re-derived calls from the immunoSEQ multiplex PCR reads in MiXCR, one entry per CDR3 protein. This sample yields 190,000 or so distinct CDR3 sequences, of which nearly 95% are seen a single time; under 0.095% belongs to the top ten. The data originate from a study of CD8 T cells in Susac syndrome.

What was sequenced was CD4+ T cells from PBMCs. This chain joins TRBV4-1 and TRBJ1-1; TRBD1 aligns across 7 bases. The TCR originated in a human donor with multiple sclerosis. CDR3 in DNA: TGCGCCAGCAGTTGGGGACAGCGCCTGATGAACACTGAAGCTTTCTTT. It yields the protein CASSWGQRLMNTEAFF.